This T cell receptor beta chain emerged from a study of T cells after yellow fever vaccination. Study-level points and caveats: Primary-vaccination clones mostly resurfaced post-booster (more than 95% CD4, about 87% CD8). A weaker but faster secondary response was observed, peaking on day 5 versus 15. FACS-sorted repertoires could harbor abundant contaminating bulk-population clonotypes.

The CDR3 loop spans 17 amino acids. Trimming pared 0 bases from V and 9 bases from J, leaving 18 bases between. Germline V gene data show CDR1 as LGHDT and CDR2 as YNNKEL (reference sequence). Note on this clonotype: Its antigen remains unknown.

TCR cDNA was made by 5'RACE template switching, adding a universal primer site and UMIs. TCRdb independently ran MiXCR on the 5' RACE reads; one entry per CDR3 protein. This table has a few hundred thousand distinct CDR3 sequences, roughly 8.4% appearing once. Source: PBMCs, taken roughly seven weeks after the first yellow fever vaccination. This TCR was sampled from a man aged 18 to 30 who received the YFV17D yellow fever vaccine. The chain couples TRBV3-1 to TRBJ1-6; the D is unclear. In nucleotides, the CDR3 is TGTGCCAGCAGCCAAGAAGCCGGCGTGGCGATAGTTTCACCCCTCCACTTT. Translating gives CASSQEAGVAIVSPLHF. Based on the CDR3 plus reference TRBV3-1 and TRBJ1-6, the full variable domain is DTAVSQTPKYLVTQMGNDKSIKCEQNLGHDTMYWYKQDSKKFLKIMFSYNNKELIINETVPNRFSPKSPDKAHLNLHINSLELGDSAVYFCASSQEAGVAIVSPLHFGNGTRLTVT.